This T cell receptor (beta chain) originates from a study of post-analysis software for immune sequencing data. General study results and limits: Patients used five TRBV segments, including TRBV5-6, TRBV5-1 and TRBV20-1, more often than controls.

This clonotype has only a few counts. As yet, its antigen is unknown. Unique molecular identifiers were built into the TCR beta cDNA libraries. Each CDR3 protein is one row after TCRdb ran MiXCR on the PCR reads. The top ten hold over 1.5% of the sample, which has about 560,000 distinct CDR3 sequences, roughly 45% seen once. The germline V gene encodes CDR1 MGHRA and CDR2 YSYEKL. Trimming cost V 3 bases and J 2 bases, with 15 bases left between them. The CDR3 totals 16 residues. J is TRBJ2-3 and V is TRBV4-1; D may be TRBD1 (6 bases). The TCR originated in a girl aged 10 to 17 with multiple sclerosis. The material sequenced was blood. The CDR3, as DNA: TGCGCCAGCAGCCAGAGCCTTGACAGGTACACAGATACGCAGTATTTT. Protein: CASSQSLDRYTDTQYF.